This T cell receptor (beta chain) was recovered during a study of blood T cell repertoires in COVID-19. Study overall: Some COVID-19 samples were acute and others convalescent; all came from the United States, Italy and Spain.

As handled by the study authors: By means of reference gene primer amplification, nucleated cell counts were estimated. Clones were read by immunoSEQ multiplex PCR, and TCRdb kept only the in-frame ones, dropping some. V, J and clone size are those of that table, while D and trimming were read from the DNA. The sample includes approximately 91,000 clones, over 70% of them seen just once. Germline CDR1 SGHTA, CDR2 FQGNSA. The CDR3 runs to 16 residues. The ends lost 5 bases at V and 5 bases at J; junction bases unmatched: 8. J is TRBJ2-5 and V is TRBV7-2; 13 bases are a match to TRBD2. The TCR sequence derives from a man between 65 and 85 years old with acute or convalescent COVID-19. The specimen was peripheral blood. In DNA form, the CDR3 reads TGTGCCAGCAGCCATCGAACTAGCGGGAGGGTGGAGACCCAGTACTTC. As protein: CASSHRTSGRVETQYF.